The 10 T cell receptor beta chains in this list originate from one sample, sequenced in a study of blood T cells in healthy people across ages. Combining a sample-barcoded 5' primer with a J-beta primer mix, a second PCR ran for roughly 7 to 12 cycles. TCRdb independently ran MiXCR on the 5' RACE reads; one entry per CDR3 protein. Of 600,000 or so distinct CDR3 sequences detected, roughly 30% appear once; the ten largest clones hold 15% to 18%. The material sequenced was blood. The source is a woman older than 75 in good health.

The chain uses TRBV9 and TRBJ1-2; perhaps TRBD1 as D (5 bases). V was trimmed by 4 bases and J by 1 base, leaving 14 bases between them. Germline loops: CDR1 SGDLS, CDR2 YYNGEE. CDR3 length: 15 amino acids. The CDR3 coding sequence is TGTGCCAGCAGCCCCCAGACAGACCTTAACTATGGCTACACCTTC. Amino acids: CASSPQTDLNYGYTF.

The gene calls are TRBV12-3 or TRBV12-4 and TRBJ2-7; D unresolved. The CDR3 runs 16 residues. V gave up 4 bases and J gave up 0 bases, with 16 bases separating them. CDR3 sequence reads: CASSSQDAKSSYEQYF. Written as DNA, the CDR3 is TGTGCCAGCAGTTCCCAAGATGCCAAGAGCTCCTACGAGCAGTACTTC.

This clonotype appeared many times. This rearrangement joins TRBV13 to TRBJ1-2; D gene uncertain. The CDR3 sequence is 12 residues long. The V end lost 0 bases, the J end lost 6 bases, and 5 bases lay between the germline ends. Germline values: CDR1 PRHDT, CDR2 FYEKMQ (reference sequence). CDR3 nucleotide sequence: TGTGCCAGCAGCTTAGGTGCCGATGGCTACACCTTC. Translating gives CASSLGADGYTF.

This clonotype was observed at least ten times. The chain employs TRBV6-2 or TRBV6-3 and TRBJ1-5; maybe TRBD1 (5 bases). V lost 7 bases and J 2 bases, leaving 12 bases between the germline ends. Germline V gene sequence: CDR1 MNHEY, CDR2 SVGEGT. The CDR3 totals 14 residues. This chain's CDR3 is CASKPTEGNQPQHF. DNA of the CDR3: TGTGCCAGCAAGCCGACAGAGGGCAATCAGCCCCAGCATTTT.

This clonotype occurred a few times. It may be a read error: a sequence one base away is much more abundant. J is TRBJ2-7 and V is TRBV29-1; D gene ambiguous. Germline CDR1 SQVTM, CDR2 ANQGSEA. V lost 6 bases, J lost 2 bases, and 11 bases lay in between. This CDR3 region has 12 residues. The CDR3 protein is CSVKTDPYEQYF. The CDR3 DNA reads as TGCAGCGTAAAGACCGACCCCTACGAGCAGTACTTC.

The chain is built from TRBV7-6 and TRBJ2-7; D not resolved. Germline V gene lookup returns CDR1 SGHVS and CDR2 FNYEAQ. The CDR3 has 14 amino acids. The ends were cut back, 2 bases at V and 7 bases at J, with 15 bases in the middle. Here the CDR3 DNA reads TGTGCCAGCAGCTTATCGCGACGATACAATGAGCAGTACTTC. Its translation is CASSLSRRYNEQYF.

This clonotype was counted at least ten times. The CDR3 sequence is CASSLARGATDTQYF. For the CDR3, the DNA is TGTGCCAGCAGCTTAGCTCGGGGGGCAACAGATACGCAGTATTTT. The V and J genes are TRBV7-6 and TRBJ2-3; tentatively, D is TRBD2 (7 bases). This CDR3 is 15 amino acids long. The germline gives CDR1 SGHVS, CDR2 FNYEAQ. V was clipped by 0 bases and J by 3 bases, with 10 bases between them.

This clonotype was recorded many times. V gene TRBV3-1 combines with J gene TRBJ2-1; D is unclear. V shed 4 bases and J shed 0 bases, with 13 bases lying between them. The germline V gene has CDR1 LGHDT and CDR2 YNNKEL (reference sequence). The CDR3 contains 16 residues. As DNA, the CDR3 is TGTGCCAGCAGCCGCGCCACACTCCGCTCCTACAATGAGCAGTTCTTC. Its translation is CASSRATLRSYNEQFF.

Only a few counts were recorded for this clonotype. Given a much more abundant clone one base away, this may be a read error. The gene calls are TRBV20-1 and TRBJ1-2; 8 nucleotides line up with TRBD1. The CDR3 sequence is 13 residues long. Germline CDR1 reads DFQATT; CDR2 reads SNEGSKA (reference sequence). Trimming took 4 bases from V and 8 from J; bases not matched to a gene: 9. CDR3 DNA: TGCAGTGCTACCCCTGGACAGGGCGCGGGCTACACCTTC. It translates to CSATPGQGAGYTF.

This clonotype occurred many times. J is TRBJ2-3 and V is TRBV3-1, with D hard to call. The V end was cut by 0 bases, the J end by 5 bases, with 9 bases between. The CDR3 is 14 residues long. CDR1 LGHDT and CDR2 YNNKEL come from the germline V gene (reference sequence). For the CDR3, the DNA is TGTGCCAGCAGCCAAGAAGTCCCCCGAGATACGCAGTATTTT. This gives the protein CASSQEVPRDTQYF.